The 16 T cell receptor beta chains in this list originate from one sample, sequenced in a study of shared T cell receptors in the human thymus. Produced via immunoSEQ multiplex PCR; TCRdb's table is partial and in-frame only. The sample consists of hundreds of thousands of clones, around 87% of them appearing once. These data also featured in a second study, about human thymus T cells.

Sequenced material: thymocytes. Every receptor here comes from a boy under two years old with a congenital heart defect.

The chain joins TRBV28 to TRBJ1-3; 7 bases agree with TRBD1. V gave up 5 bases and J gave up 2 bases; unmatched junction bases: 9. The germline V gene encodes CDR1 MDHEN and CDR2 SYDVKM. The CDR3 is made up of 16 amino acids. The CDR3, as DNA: TGTGCCAGCAGTCCGTGGACAGGCCCGCCTGGAAACACCATATATTTT. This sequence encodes CASSPWTGPPGNTIYF.

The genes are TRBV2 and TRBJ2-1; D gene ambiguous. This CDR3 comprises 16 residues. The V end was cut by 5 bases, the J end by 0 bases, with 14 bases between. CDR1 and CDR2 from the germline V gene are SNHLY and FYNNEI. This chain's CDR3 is CASSTNTPISYNEQFF. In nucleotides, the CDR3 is TGTGCCAGCAGTACTAATACACCGATCTCCTACAATGAGCAGTTCTTC.

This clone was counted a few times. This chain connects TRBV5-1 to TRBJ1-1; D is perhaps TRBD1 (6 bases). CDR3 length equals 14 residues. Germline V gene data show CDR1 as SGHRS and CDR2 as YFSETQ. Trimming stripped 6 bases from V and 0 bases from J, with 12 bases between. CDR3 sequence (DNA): TGCGCCAGCACCCAAGGGGGAATGAACACTGAAGCTTTCTTT. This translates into CASTQGGMNTEAFF.

The CDR3 is CASSPSGGRKTQYF. The CDR3 coding sequence is TGTGCCAGCAGCCCGTCTGGGGGGAGAAAGACCCAGTACTTC. This chain joins TRBV28 and TRBJ2-5, with D possibly matching TRBD2 (6 bases). The germline CDR1 and CDR2 sequences are MDHEN and SYDVKM. The CDR3 has 14 residues. Trimming removed 6 bases at V and 6 bases at J, with 17 bases between.

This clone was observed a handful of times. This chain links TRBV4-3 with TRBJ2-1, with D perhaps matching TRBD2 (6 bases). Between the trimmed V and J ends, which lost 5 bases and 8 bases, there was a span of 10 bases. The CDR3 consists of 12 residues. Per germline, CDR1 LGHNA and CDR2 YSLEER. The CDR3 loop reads CASSWRGDEQFF. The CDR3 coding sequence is TGCGCCAGCAGCTGGCGGGGTGATGAGCAGTTCTTC.

CDR3 loop: CASSVESARDRGLLAYGYTF. The CDR3 coding sequence is TGTGCCAGCAGCGTAGAGAGCGCCAGGGACAGGGGGCTCCTTGCCTATGGCTACACCTTC. The chain joins TRBV9 to TRBJ1-2, with 12 positions matching TRBD1. CDR3 size: 20 residues. V lost 0 bases, J lost 4 bases, and 16 bases stayed unmatched. Per germline, CDR1 SGDLS and CDR2 YYNGEE. Filled out from reference TRBV9 and TRBJ1-2, the complete variable domain reads DSGVTQTPKHLITATGQRVTLRCSPRSGDLSVYWYQQSLDQGLQFLIQYYNGEERAKGNILERFSAQQFPDLHSELNLSSLELGDSALYFCASSVESARDRGLLAYGYTFGSGTRLTVV.

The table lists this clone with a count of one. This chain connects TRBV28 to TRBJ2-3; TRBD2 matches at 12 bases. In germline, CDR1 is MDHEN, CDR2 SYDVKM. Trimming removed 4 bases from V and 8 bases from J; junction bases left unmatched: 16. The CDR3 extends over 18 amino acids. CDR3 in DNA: TGTGCCAGCAGTTCCCCACATCCCTCTAGCGGGGGGGTTCGTACGCAGTATTTT. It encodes CASSSPHPSSGGVRTQYF.

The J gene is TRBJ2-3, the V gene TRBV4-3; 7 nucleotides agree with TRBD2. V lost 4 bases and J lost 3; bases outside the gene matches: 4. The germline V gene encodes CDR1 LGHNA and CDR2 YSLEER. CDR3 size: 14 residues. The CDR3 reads CASSLELATDTQYF. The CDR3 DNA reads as TGCGCCAGCAGCCTGGAACTAGCGACAGATACGCAGTATTTT.

CDR3 protein: CATSRIGQGGSNQPQHF. CDR3 in DNA: TGTGCCACCAGCAGAATCGGACAGGGCGGGAGCAATCAGCCCCAGCATTTT. The V call is TRBV15, the J call TRBJ1-5; 8 bases line up with TRBD1. The CDR3 is 17 residues long. The trim removed 2 bases at V and 1 base at J, leaving 7 bases unmatched. The V gene's germline CDR1 is LNHNV and CDR2 YYDKDF (reference sequence).

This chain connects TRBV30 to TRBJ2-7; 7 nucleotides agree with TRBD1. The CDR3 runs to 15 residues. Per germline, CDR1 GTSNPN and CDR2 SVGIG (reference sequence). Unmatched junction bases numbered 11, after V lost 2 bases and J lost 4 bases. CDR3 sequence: CAWSSPWDSTYEQYF. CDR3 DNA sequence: TGTGCCTGGAGTTCCCCTTGGGACAGTACGTACGAGCAGTACTTC.

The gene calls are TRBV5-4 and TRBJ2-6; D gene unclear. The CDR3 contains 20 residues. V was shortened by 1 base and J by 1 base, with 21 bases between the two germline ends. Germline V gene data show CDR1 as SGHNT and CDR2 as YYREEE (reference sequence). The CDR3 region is CASSLPNPIELSSGANVLTF. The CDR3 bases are TGTGCCAGCAGCTTGCCTAATCCGATCGAACTGTCGTCTGGGGCCAACGTCCTGACTTTC.

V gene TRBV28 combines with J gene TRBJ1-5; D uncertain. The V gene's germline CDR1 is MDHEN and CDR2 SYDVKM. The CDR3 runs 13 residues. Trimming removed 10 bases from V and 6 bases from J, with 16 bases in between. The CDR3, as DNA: TGTGCCACCCAGCCCCGAAGAGGTCAGCCCCAGCATTTT. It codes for CATQPRRGQPQHF.

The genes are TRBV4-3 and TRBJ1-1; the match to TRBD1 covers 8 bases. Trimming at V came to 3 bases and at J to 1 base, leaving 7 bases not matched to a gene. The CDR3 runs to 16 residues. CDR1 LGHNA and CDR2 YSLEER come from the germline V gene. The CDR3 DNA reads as TGCGCCAGCAGCCAGACGTCAGGGGGCAGGAACACTGAAGCTTTCTTT. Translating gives CASSQTSGGRNTEAFF.

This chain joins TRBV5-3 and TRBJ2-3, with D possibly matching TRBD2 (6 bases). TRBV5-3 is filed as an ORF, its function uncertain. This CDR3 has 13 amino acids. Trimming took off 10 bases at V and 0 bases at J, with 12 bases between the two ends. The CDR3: CASRSGSTDTQYF. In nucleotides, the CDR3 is TGTGCCTCCCGGAGCGGGAGCACAGATACGCAGTATTTT.

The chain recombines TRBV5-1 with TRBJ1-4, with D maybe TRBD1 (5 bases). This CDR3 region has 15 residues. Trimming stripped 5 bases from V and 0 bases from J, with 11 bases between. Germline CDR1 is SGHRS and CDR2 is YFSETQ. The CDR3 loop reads CASRPDRSTNEKLFF. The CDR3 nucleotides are TGCGCCAGCAGACCAGACAGATCAACTAATGAAAAACTGTTTTTT. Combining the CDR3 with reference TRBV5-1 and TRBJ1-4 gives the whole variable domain KAGVTQTPRYLIKTRGQQVTLSCSPISGHRSVSWYQQTPGQGLQFLFEYFSETQRNKGNFPGRFSGRQFSNSRSEMNVSTLELGDSALYLCASRPDRSTNEKLFFGSGTQLSVL.

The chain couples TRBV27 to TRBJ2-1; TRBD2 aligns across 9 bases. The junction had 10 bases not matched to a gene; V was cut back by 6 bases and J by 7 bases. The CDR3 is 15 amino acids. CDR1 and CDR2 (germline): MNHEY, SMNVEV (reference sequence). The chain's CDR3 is CASRTAGGPWNEQFF. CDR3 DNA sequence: TGTGCCAGCAGAACAGCGGGGGGCCCGTGGAATGAGCAGTTCTTC.